This T cell receptor beta chain stems from a study of OX40 agonist ivuxolimab in advanced cancers. Across the study: About 40% of patients had received prior checkpoint inhibitor therapy.

It was autoimmune disease history or systemic immunosuppression that excluded patients. A note on this clone: Its antigen is currently unknown.

Regarding the study as a whole: Low normalized T-cell clonal expansion also characterized some of the nonresponders.

TCRdb keeps only in-frame clones here, not all; method: immunoSEQ multiplex PCR. This sample carries more than 55,000 clones, just over 85% of them seen once, and the ten largest clones take approximately 1%. The CDR3 totals 14 residues. CDR1 WNHNN and CDR2 SYGVQD come from the germline V gene (reference sequence). The trim removed 6 bases at V and 5 bases at J, leaving 6 bases unmatched. This specimen consisted of CD4+ or CD8+ T cells sorted from blood, obtained in a trial of the OX40 agonist ivuxolimab. This chain connects TRBV10-1 to TRBJ2-3; 9 bases match TRBD1. The sequence was obtained from an adult with an advanced solid tumor such as melanoma, head and neck, liver or kidney cancer. The CDR3 reads CASSGGQGVDTQYF. The CDR3 DNA is TGCGCCAGCAGCGGGGGACAGGGCGTAGATACGCAGTATTTT.